The rows below give T cell receptor beta chains drawn from one sample of a study of breast tumors, draining lymph nodes, adjacent tissues. TCRdb ran MiXCR on the multiplex PCR reads and lists one entry per CDR3 protein. Of fewer than 300,000 distinct CDR3 sequences in the sample, about 32% were seen once. Sequences were obtained from axillary lymph node tissue. These receptors all stem from a female donor with breast cancer. Some clones in this sample may be carry-over from other donors' samples. CDR3s include the opening cysteine and the closing phenylalanine or tryptophan. Fields, in order: clone size, V gene, J gene, D gene, CDR3 protein, CDR3 DNA. A D gene is named only where the DNA matches it firmly. Clone size appears in some rows only: once, few, many, or a class for an expanded clone.

clone_size: .
v_call: TRBV7-3
j_call: TRBJ2-3
d_call: TRBD2
cdr3_aa: CASSPGRGAGVSDTQYF
cdr3_nt: TGTGCCAGCAGCCCCGGGCGGGGAGCGGGAGTGTCAGATACGCAGTATTTT

clone_size: .
v_call: TRBV28
j_call: TRBJ2-1
d_call: TRBD2
cdr3_aa: CASSLSPSGRYEQFF
cdr3_nt: TGTGCCAGCAGTTTATCGCCTAGCGGGAGGTATGAGCAGTTCTTC

clone_size: many
v_call: TRBV6-5
j_call: TRBJ1-5
d_call: TRBD1
cdr3_aa: CASSSWTGGRSQHF
cdr3_nt: TGTGCCAGCAGTTCGTGGACAGGGGGCCGGTCCCAGCATTTT

clone_size: many
v_call: TRBV7-9
j_call: TRBJ2-7
d_call: TRBD1
cdr3_aa: CASSLEGQRSYEQYF
cdr3_nt: TGTGCCAGCAGCTTAGAGGGACAGCGGTCCTACGAGCAGTACTTC

clone_size: many
v_call: TRBV24-1
j_call: TRBJ1-2
d_call: .
cdr3_aa: CATSDFEDGYTF
cdr3_nt: TGTGCCACCAGTGATTTCGAGGATGGCTACACCTTC

clone_size: many
v_call: TRBV6-5
j_call: TRBJ2-7
d_call: .
cdr3_aa: CASSQLLGDLYEQYF
cdr3_nt: TGTGCCAGCAGCCAGCTTTTAGGAGACCTCTACGAGCAGTACTTC

clone_size: .
v_call: TRBV9
j_call: TRBJ2-6
d_call: TRBD2
cdr3_aa: CASSVQAGYPGANVLTF
cdr3_nt: TGTGCCAGCAGCGTCCAAGCGGGATATCCCGGGGCCAACGTCCTGACTTTC

clone_size: .
v_call: TRBV9
j_call: TRBJ2-7
d_call: TRBD2
cdr3_aa: CASSASGRVAEQYF
cdr3_nt: TGTGCCAGCAGCGCTAGCGGGAGAGTTGCCGAGCAATACTTC

clone_size: many
v_call: TRBV28
j_call: TRBJ2-3
d_call: TRBD2
cdr3_aa: CASSILAGGQTDTQYF
cdr3_nt: TGTGCCAGCAGCATACTAGCGGGAGGGCAGACAGATACGCAGTATTTT

clone_size: few
v_call: TRBV6-1
j_call: TRBJ2-1
d_call: TRBD2
cdr3_aa: CASSGLAGGGDEQFF
cdr3_nt: TGTGCCAGCAGTGGACTAGCGGGAGGGGGGGATGAGCAGTTCTTC

clone_size: many
v_call: TRBV30
j_call: TRBJ2-1
d_call: TRBD2
cdr3_aa: CAWSVFSGGSEQFF
cdr3_nt: TGTGCCTGGAGTGTTTTTAGCGGGGGGTCGGAGCAGTTCTTC

clone_size: .
v_call: TRBV7-8
j_call: TRBJ2-5
d_call: TRBD2
cdr3_aa: CASSLGLAGGRETQYF
cdr3_nt: TGTGCCAGCAGCTTGGGGCTAGCGGGAGGACGGGAGACCCAGTACTTC

clone_size: many
v_call: TRBV20-1
j_call: TRBJ2-7
d_call: .
cdr3_aa: CSANDRYEQYF
cdr3_nt: TGCAGTGCTAACGACAGATACGAGCAGTACTTC

clone_size: .
v_call: TRBV11-3
j_call: TRBJ1-5
d_call: .
cdr3_aa: CASSSERVGTYYSNQPQHF
cdr3_nt: TGTGCCAGCAGCTCCGAACGGGTCGGGACATATTATAGCAATCAGCCCCAGCATTTT

clone_size: .
v_call: TRBV2
j_call: TRBJ1-5
d_call: TRBD1
cdr3_aa: CASSSDRGQGQPQHF
cdr3_nt: TGTGCCAGCAGTTCTGACAGGGGTCAGGGTCAGCCCCAGCATTTT

clone_size: many
v_call: TRBV5-8
j_call: TRBJ1-5
d_call: TRBD1
cdr3_aa: CASKGTENNQPQHF
cdr3_nt: TGTGCCAGCAAAGGGACAGAGAACAATCAGCCCCAGCATTTT

clone_size: many
v_call: TRBV28
j_call: TRBJ2-1
d_call: .
cdr3_aa: CASRQQSTRNEQFF
cdr3_nt: TGTGCCAGCAGGCAACAATCAACGAGGAATGAGCAGTTCTTC

clone_size: many
v_call: TRBV30
j_call: TRBJ2-2
d_call: .
cdr3_aa: CAWKGGASRGELFF
cdr3_nt: TGTGCCTGGAAAGGGGGGGCTTCGAGGGGGGAGCTGTTTTTT

clone_size: .
v_call: TRBV12-3/TRBV12-4
j_call: TRBJ2-7
d_call: .
cdr3_aa: CAGSSLSYEQYF
cdr3_nt: TGTGCCGGCAGTTCCTTGTCCTACGAGCAGTACTTC

clone_size: few
v_call: TRBV6-6
j_call: TRBJ2-7
d_call: .
cdr3_aa: CASTRRDIGTREQYF
cdr3_nt: TGTGCCAGCACCCGACGGGACATCGGAACTCGCGAGCAGTACTTC

clone_size: .
v_call: TRBV6-4
j_call: TRBJ2-7
d_call: TRBD2
cdr3_aa: CAIQGATPGLAMTYEQYF
cdr3_nt: TGTGCCATCCAGGGGGCGACACCGGGACTAGCGATGACCTACGAGCAGTACTTC

clone_size: .
v_call: TRBV6-4
j_call: TRBJ2-3
d_call: .
cdr3_aa: CASSDLHLQGTDTQYF
cdr3_nt: TGTGCCAGCAGTGATCTACACCTACAGGGCACAGATACGCAGTATTTT

clone_size: few
v_call: TRBV4-3
j_call: TRBJ2-3
d_call: TRBD2
cdr3_aa: CASSQRPGLEPTDTQYF
cdr3_nt: TGCGCCAGCAGCCAACGACCGGGACTAGAACCCACAGATACGCAGTATTTT

clone_size: many
v_call: TRBV7-3
j_call: TRBJ2-5
d_call: TRBD2
cdr3_aa: CASSETSARRETQYF
cdr3_nt: TGTGCCAGCAGCGAGACTAGCGCCCGCCGGGAGACCCAGTACTTC

clone_size: many
v_call: TRBV3-1
j_call: TRBJ2-1
d_call: .
cdr3_aa: CASSQGRGSEQFF
cdr3_nt: TGTGCCAGCAGCCAAGGGAGGGGGAGTGAGCAGTTCTTC

clone_size: many
v_call: TRBV7-9
j_call: TRBJ1-6
d_call: .
cdr3_aa: CASSLAGRENSPLHF
cdr3_nt: TGTGCCAGCAGCCTCGCGGGGAGGGAAAATTCACCCCTCCACTTT

clone_size: .
v_call: TRBV7-3
j_call: TRBJ2-5
d_call: .
cdr3_aa: CASSPRQGGGYQETQYF
cdr3_nt: TGTGCCAGCAGCCCAAGACAGGGAGGGGGGTACCAAGAGACCCAGTACTTC

clone_size: .
v_call: TRBV11-2
j_call: TRBJ1-3
d_call: .
cdr3_aa: CASSLVWSSGNTIYF
cdr3_nt: TGTGCCAGCAGCTTAGTCTGGAGTAGCGGAAACACCATATATTTT

clone_size: many
v_call: TRBV11-2
j_call: TRBJ2-2
d_call: .
cdr3_aa: CASTLDSRTNTGELFF
cdr3_nt: TGTGCCAGCACCCTCGATAGCAGAACGAACACCGGGGAGCTGTTTTTT

clone_size: few
v_call: TRBV14
j_call: TRBJ2-2
d_call: .
cdr3_aa: CASSQTGELFF
cdr3_nt: TGTGCCAGCAGCCAGACCGGGGAGCTGTTTTTT

clone_size: many
v_call: TRBV19
j_call: TRBJ2-2
d_call: .
cdr3_aa: CASSTVRDSFTGELFF
cdr3_nt: TGTGCCAGTAGTACCGTAAGGGACTCCTTCACCGGGGAGCTGTTTTTT

clone_size: many
v_call: TRBV4-1
j_call: TRBJ2-5
d_call: TRBD1
cdr3_aa: CASSQEGTGGWETQYF
cdr3_nt: TGCGCCAGCAGCCAAGAAGGGACAGGGGGCTGGGAGACCCAGTACTTC

clone_size: .
v_call: TRBV11-2
j_call: TRBJ2-1
d_call: .
cdr3_aa: CASSLTSPSEQFF
cdr3_nt: TGTGCCAGCAGCTTGACTAGTCCCTCTGAGCAGTTCTTC

clone_size: many
v_call: TRBV11-3
j_call: TRBJ2-1
d_call: .
cdr3_aa: CASSPLAGRFRNEQFF
cdr3_nt: TGTGCCAGCAGTCCGTTGGCCGGGAGATTTCGGAATGAGCAGTTCTTC

clone_size: many
v_call: TRBV9
j_call: TRBJ2-7
d_call: TRBD1
cdr3_aa: CASSVGRQGTYEQYF
cdr3_nt: TGTGCCAGCAGCGTAGGAAGACAGGGTACTTACGAGCAGTACTTC

clone_size: many
v_call: TRBV6-1
j_call: TRBJ2-7
d_call: .
cdr3_aa: CASSETDQEGYEQYF
cdr3_nt: TGTGCCAGCAGTGAGACGGACCAGGAAGGCTACGAGCAGTACTTC

clone_size: many
v_call: TRBV11-2
j_call: TRBJ1-3
d_call: .
cdr3_aa: CASSLTPRTDQNTIYF
cdr3_nt: TGTGCCAGCAGCTTAACGCCGAGGACAGACCAAAACACCATATATTTT

clone_size: .
v_call: TRBV6-1
j_call: TRBJ2-7
d_call: TRBD2
cdr3_aa: CASNSGRVKGYEQYF
cdr3_nt: TGTGCCAGCAATAGCGGGAGGGTAAAGGGCTACGAGCAGTACTTC

clone_size: many
v_call: TRBV11-3
j_call: TRBJ2-3
d_call: .
cdr3_aa: CASSLGGVTDTQYF
cdr3_nt: TGTGCCAGCAGCTTAGGCGGAGTCACAGATACGCAGTATTTT

clone_size: .
v_call: TRBV6-5
j_call: TRBJ1-4
d_call: .
cdr3_aa: CASRPTATNEKLFF
cdr3_nt: TGTGCCAGCAGGCCAACTGCAACTAATGAAAAACTGTTTTTT

clone_size: many
v_call: TRBV24-1
j_call: TRBJ2-5
d_call: .
cdr3_aa: CATSDAGTFRTQYF
cdr3_nt: TGTGCCACCAGTGATGCCGGGACATTTCGGACCCAGTACTTC

clone_size: many
v_call: TRBV6-6
j_call: TRBJ2-3
d_call: TRBD1
cdr3_aa: CAGAAGGTSTDTQYF
cdr3_nt: TGTGCCGGCGCAGCAGGGGGAACTAGCACAGATACGCAGTATTTT

clone_size: many
v_call: TRBV7-9
j_call: TRBJ2-5
d_call: TRBD2
cdr3_aa: CASSQAPWGREGRLETQYF
cdr3_nt: TGTGCCAGCAGCCAGGCCCCCTGGGGGCGGGAGGGCCGCTTAGAGACCCAGTACTTC

clone_size: many
v_call: TRBV19
j_call: TRBJ2-5
d_call: .
cdr3_aa: CASSPILVGGQETQYF
cdr3_nt: TGTGCCAGTAGTCCCATCTTAGTAGGGGGACAAGAGACCCAGTACTTC

clone_size: many
v_call: TRBV12-3/TRBV12-4
j_call: TRBJ2-3
d_call: .
cdr3_aa: CASSFTSTSATDTQYF
cdr3_nt: TGTGCCAGCAGCTTCACCTCGACGAGCGCCACAGATACGCAGTATTTT

clone_size: many
v_call: TRBV19
j_call: TRBJ1-6
d_call: .
cdr3_aa: CASSPHRGSLSYNSPLHF
cdr3_nt: TGTGCCAGTAGTCCCCACCGGGGTAGTTTATCCTATAATTCACCCCTCCACTTT

clone_size: many
v_call: TRBV9
j_call: TRBJ2-4
d_call: .
cdr3_aa: CASSVGTWLNIQYF
cdr3_nt: TGTGCCAGCAGCGTCGGGACATGGCTAAACATTCAGTACTTC